This T cell receptor (beta chain) is drawn from a study of PD-1 blockade in classical Hodgkin lymphoma (TCRdb year 2020). About the investigation overall: To define a peripheral blood immune signature of response to PD-1 blockade in classical Hodgkin lymphoma, the study combined TCR beta sequencing with CyTOF. The study at large found these results: Baseline TCR diversity was reported to be lower in newly diagnosed patients than in healthy donors and to be lower still in relapsed/refractory patients. Only a single clinical trial cohort was studied, and what caused the repertoire differences, possibly disease activity or prior therapy, remained undefined.

Per the publication, the time point label means: newly diagnosed, previously untreated cHL patient sample. Magnetic negative selection with a Miltenyi CD4+ T cell isolation kit was used to purify CD4+ T cells from thawed PBMCs. To serve as a comparison group for the relapsed/refractory trial patients, PBMCs were sequenced from patients with newly diagnosed, previously untreated classical Hodgkin lymphoma. Peripheral blood was collected in 8 mL Vacutainer Cell Preparation Tubes, from which PBMCs were isolated by centrifugation and then cryopreserved. Purified CD4+ and CD8+ fractions were prepared only for cases where an additional PBMC sample was available. Magnetically labelled cells were removed on LS columns in a quadroMACS separator, and the flow-through was retained as the purified fraction. The Qiagen DNeasy kit was used to extract genomic DNA from unsorted PBMCs and from the negatively selected CD4+ and CD8+ fractions. TCR beta CDR3 regions were subjected to amplification by immunoSEQ multiplex PCR with primers that anneal to V and J segments. A synthetic immune receptor repertoire was used to minimize amplification bias, and any remaining bias was removed computationally after sequencing. In the source study's methods: Custom Python scripts were used to quantify repertoire diversity as the Shannon entropy index. Unsorted, CD4+ and CD8+ repertoires were analyzed separately, except in combined analyses where CD4+ and CD8+ sequences were merged in silico. Entries here come from immuneACCESS through TCRdb and include only in-frame sequences with V and J called. Some clones fail to appear in such tables; in the studies checked, an unresolved V gene covers under half of the shortfall, and the cause of the remainder is unknown. The D gene and trimming were derived from the DNA, and the V and J assignments and clone size from that table. In this sample the table shows roughly 30,000 clones, approximately 90% of which occur a single time. 0.22% of the sample lies in the top ten.

The CDR3 holds 15 amino acids from the cysteine to the phenylalanine. Only CDR3 DNA remains: 45 bases, in frame from the first base. Based on the germline V gene, the CDR1 and CDR2 sequences are SGHVS and FQNEAQ. V is reduced by 0 bases and J by 8 bases, leaving a spacing of 16 bases between them. As to this clone: Its antigen target is currently unknown. There are no base qualities to consult, and no much larger clone falls within one base.

The source is a human donor with classical Hodgkin lymphoma. Sequencing was done on a sample of CD4+ T cells from blood. The chain couples TRBV7-8 to TRBJ1-2, with the identity of the D gene unclear. The CDR3 region has the sequence CASSLASLRGLGYTF. The nucleotide sequence reads TGTGCCAGCAGCTTAGCTAGTCTTCGCGGACTCGGCTACACCTTC.